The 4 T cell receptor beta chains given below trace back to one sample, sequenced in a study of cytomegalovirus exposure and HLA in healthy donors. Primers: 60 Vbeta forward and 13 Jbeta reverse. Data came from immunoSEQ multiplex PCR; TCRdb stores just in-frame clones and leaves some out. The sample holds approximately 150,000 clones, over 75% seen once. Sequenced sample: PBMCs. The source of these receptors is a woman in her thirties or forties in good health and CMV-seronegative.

The CDR3 region has the DNA TGCGCCAGCAGCTCGGTGGGACTAGCGGAAGAGACCCAGTACTTC. The encoded protein is CASSSVGLAEETQYF. The chain is built from TRBV5-1 and TRBJ2-5; 11 nucleotides match TRBD2. Germline trimming cut 3 bases from V and 3 bases from J; bases unmatched to any gene: 4. This CDR3 spans 15 amino acids. CDR1 and CDR2 (germline): SGHRS, YFSETQ. Filled out from reference TRBV5-1 and TRBJ2-5, the complete variable domain reads KAGVTQTPRYLIKTRGQQVTLSCSPISGHRSVSWYQQTPGQGLQFLFEYFSETQRNKGNFPGRFSGRQFSNSRSEMNVSTLELGDSALYLCASSSVGLAEETQYFGPGTRLLVL.

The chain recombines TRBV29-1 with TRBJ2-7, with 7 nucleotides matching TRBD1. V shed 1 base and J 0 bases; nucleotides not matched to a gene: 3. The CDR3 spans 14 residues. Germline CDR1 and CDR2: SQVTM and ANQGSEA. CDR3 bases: TGCAGCGTTGAAGGCGGACAGGCCTCCTACGAGCAGTACTTC. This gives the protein CSVEGGQASYEQYF.

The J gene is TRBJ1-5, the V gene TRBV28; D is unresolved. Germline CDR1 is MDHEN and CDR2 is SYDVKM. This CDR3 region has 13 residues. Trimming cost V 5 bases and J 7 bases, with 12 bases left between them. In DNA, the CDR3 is TGTGCCAGCAGTCCAGGTTTGGTCCAGCCCCAGCATTTT. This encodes CASSPGLVQPQHF.

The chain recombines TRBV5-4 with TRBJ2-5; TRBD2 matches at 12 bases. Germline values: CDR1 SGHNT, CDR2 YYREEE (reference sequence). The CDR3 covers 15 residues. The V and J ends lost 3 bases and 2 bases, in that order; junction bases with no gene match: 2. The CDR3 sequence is CASSSGTSGQETQYF. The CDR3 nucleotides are TGTGCCAGCAGCTCCGGGACTAGCGGGCAAGAGACCCAGTACTTC.